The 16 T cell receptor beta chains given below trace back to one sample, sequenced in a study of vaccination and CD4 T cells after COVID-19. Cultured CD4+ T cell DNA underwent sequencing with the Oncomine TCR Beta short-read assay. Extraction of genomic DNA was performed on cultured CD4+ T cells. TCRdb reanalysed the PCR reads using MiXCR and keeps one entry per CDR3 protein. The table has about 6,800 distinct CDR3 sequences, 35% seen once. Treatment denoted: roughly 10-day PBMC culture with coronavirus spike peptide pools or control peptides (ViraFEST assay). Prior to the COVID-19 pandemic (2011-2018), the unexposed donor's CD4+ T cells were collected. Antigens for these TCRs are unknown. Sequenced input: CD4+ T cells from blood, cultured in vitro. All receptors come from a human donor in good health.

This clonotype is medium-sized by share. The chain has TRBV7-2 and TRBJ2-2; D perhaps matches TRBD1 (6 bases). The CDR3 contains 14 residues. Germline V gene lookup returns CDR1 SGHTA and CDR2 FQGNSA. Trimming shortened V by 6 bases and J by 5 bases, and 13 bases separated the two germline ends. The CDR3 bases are TGTGCCAGCAGACTCGACAGGAGAACCGGGGAGCTGTTTTTT. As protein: CASRLDRRTGELFF.

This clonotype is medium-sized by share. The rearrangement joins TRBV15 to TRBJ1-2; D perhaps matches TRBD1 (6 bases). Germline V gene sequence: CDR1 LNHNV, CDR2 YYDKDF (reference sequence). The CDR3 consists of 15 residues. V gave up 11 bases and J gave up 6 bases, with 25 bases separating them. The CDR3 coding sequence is TGTGCCGCCCACGCCGTAGGGGGGAGGATAGATGGCTACACCTTC. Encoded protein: CAAHAVGGRIDGYTF.

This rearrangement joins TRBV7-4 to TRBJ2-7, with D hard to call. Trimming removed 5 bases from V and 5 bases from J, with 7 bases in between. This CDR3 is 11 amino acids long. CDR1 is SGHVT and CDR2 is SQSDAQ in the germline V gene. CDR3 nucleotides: TGTGCCAGCAGCCTAGGTGACGAGCAGTACTTC. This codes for CASSLGDEQYF.

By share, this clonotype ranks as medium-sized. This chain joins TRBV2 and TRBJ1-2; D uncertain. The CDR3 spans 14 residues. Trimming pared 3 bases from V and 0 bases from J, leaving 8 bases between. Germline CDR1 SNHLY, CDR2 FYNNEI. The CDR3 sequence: CASSETGTNYGYTF. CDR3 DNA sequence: TGTGCCAGCAGTGAGACGGGTACTAACTATGGCTACACCTTC. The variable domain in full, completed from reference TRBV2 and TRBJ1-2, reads EPEVTQTPSHQVTQMGQEVILRCVPISNHLYFYWYRQILGQKVEFLVSFYNNEISEKSEIFDDQFSVERPDGSNFTLKIRSTKLEDSAMYFCASSETGTNYGYTFGSGTRLTVV.

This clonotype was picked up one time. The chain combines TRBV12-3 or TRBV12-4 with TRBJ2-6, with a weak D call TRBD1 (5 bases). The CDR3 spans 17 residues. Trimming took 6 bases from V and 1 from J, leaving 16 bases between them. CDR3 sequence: CASSHETGYSGANVLTF. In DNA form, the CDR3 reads TGTGCCAGCAGCCACGAAACAGGCTATTCTGGGGCCAACGTCCTGACTTTC.

The CDR3: CASTRGAGQPQHF. In DNA, the CDR3 is TGTGCCAGCACACGGGGGGCGGGTCAGCCCCAGCATTTT. The chain carries TRBV2 and TRBJ1-5; a weak D match, TRBD1 (6 bases). Trimming stripped 7 bases from V and 6 bases from J, with 13 bases between. The germline V gene encodes CDR1 SNHLY and CDR2 FYNNEI. The CDR3 runs 13 residues.

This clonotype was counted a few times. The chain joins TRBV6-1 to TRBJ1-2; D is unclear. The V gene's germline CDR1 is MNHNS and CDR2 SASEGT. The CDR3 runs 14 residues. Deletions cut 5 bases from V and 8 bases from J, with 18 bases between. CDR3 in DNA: TGTGCCAGCAGTACACTGCCAGGAGATGGGGGCTACACCTTC. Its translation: CASSTLPGDGGYTF.

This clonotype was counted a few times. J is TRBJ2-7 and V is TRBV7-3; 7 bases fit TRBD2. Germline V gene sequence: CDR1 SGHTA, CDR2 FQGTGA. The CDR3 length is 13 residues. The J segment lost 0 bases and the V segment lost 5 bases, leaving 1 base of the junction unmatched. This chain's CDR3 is CASSPGGSYEQYF. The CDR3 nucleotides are TGTGCCAGCAGCCCGGGGGGCTCCTACGAGCAGTACTTC.

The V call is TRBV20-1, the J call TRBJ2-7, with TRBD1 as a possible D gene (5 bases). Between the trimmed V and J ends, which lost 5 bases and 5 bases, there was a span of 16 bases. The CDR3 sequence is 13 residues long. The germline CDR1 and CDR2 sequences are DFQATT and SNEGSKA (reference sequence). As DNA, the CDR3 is TGCAGTGCTGGGGCCGAGTGGTTCAACGAGCAGTACTTC. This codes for CSAGAEWFNEQYF.

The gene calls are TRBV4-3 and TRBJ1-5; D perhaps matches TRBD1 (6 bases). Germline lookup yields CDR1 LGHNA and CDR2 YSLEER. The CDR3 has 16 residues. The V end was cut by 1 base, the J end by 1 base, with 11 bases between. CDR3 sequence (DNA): TGCGCCAGCAGCCAAGGACAGGTCCCAAGCAATCAGCCCCAGCATTTT. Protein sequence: CASSQGQVPSNQPQHF.

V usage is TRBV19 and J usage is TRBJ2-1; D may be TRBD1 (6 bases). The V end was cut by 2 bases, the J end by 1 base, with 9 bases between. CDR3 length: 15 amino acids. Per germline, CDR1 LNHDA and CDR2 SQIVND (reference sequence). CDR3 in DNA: TGTGCCAGTAGTATACGGCAGGGGTCCTACAATGAGCAGTTCTTC. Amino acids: CASSIRQGSYNEQFF.

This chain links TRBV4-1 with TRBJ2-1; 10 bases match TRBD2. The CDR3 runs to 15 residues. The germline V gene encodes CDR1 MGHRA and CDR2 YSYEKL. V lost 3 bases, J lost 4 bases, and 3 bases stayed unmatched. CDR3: CASSQLAGEYNEQFF. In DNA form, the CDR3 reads TGCGCCAGCAGCCAGCTAGCGGGGGAATACAATGAGCAGTTCTTC.

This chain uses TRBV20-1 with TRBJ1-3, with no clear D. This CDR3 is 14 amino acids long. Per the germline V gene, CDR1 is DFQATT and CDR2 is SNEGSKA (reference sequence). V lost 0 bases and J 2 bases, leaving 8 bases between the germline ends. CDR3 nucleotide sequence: TGCAGTGCTAGAGAGCACGCGGCTGGAAACACCATATATTTT. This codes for CSAREHAAGNTIYF.

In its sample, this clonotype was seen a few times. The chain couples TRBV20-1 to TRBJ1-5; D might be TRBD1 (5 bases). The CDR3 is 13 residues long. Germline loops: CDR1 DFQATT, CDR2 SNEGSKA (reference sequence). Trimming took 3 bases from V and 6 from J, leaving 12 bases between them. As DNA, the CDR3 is TGCAGTGCTAGGGGGCAGGGAGGTCAGCCCCAGCATTTT. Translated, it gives CSARGQGGQPQHF.

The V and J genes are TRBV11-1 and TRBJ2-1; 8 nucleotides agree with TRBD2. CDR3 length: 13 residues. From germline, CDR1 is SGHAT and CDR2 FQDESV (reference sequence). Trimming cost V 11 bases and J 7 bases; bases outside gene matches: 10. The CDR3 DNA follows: TGTGCCTCTGAGCGGGAGTTGAAGAATGAGCAGTTCTTC. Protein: CASERELKNEQFF.

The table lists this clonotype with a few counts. This chain's CDR3 is CASSYPGGGTDTQYF. The CDR3, as DNA: TGTGCCAGCAGTTACCCTGGGGGCGGCACAGATACGCAGTATTTT. The chain employs TRBV6-2 or TRBV6-3 and TRBJ2-3; D possibly corresponds to TRBD1 (6 bases). The V gene's germline CDR1 is MNHEY and CDR2 SVGEGT. V was pared by 2 bases and J by 1 base, with 10 bases between. The CDR3 consists of 15 residues.